These 25 T cell receptor beta chains came from one sample sequenced in a study of blood T cell repertoires in COVID-19. Sequenced by immunoSEQ multiplex PCR; TCRdb stores in-frame clones only, minus some. Of 200,000 to 300,000 clones listed, about 83% were seen once; the top ten hold around 5.2%. Sequenced sample: peripheral blood. All receptors derive from a human donor in a cohort sampled during active COVID-19.

This chain joins TRBV28 and TRBJ2-3; D call uncertain. Germline CDR1 and CDR2: MDHEN and SYDVKM. This CDR3 comprises 14 residues. Trimming cost V 5 bases and J 3 bases, with 12 bases left between them. CDR3 residues: CASSLLSATDTQYF. CDR3 bases: TGTGCCAGCAGTCTCCTATCAGCGACAGATACGCAGTATTTT.

The chain has TRBV10-2 and TRBJ1-6; 11 bases agree with TRBD1. Unmatched junction bases numbered 7, after V lost 8 bases and J lost 7 bases. CDR3 size: 15 residues. Germline CDR1 is WSHSY and CDR2 is SAAADI. The DNA for the CDR3 is TGCGCCAGCTTGGACCGGGACAGGGGGAATTCACCCCTCCACTTT. This encodes CASLDRDRGNSPLHF.

This clone was detected a few times. The rearrangement joins TRBV27 to TRBJ2-7, with D possibly TRBD1 on 5 matching bases. V was pared by 5 bases and J by 0 bases, with 11 bases between. The CDR3 spans 14 residues. CDR1 is MNHEY, CDR2 SMNVEV, per germline (reference sequence). The CDR3 sequence: CASSIRDGSYEQYF. As DNA, the CDR3 is TGTGCCAGCAGTATCAGGGATGGCTCCTACGAGCAGTACTTC.

This chain connects TRBV5-4 to TRBJ1-1, with no clear D. Per germline, CDR1 SGHNT and CDR2 YYREEE (reference sequence). The V gene lost 2 bases and the J gene lost 1 base, with 6 bases spanning the gap. This CDR3 spans 13 amino acids. The CDR3 nucleotides are TGTGCCAGCAGCTTACCCGGGAACACTGAAGCTTTCTTT. As protein: CASSLPGNTEAFF.

The V and J genes are TRBV10-3 and TRBJ2-4; no clear D gene. V was clipped by 8 bases and J by 7 bases, with 12 bases between them. Germline V gene sequence: CDR1 ENHRY, CDR2 SYGVKD. The CDR3 totals 12 residues. CDR3 region: CAIGKEPNIQYF. CDR3 DNA sequence: TGTGCCATCGGCAAAGAACCCAACATTCAGTACTTC.

This chain joins TRBV6-5 and TRBJ1-5; D perhaps matches TRBD1 (5 bases). CDR1 and CDR2 from the germline V gene are MNHEY and SVGAGI. CDR3 size: 11 residues. This chain's CDR3 is CVTGVNQPQHF. The DNA for the CDR3 is TGTGTCACAGGAGTTAATCAGCCCCAGCATTTT.

This chain links TRBV7-9 with TRBJ1-4; tentative D call: TRBD1 (6 bases). The V and J ends lost 5 bases and 7 bases respectively, with 8 bases between them. The CDR3 consists of 12 residues. Germline CDR1 SEHNR, CDR2 FQNEAQ (reference sequence). The CDR3 here is CASSGQPEKLFF. The CDR3 DNA follows: TGTGCCAGCAGCGGACAGCCTGAAAAACTGTTTTTT. Full variable domain (remainder filled in from reference TRBV7-9 and TRBJ1-4): DTGVSQNPRHKITKRGQNVTFRCDPISEHNRLYWYRQTLGQGPEFLTYFQNEAQLEKSRLLSDRFSAERPKGSFSTLEIQRTEQGDSAMYLCASSGQPEKLFFGSGTQLSVL.

This chain uses TRBV5-4 with TRBJ2-3; maybe TRBD2 (5 bases). V was shortened by 3 bases and J by 7 bases, with 21 bases between the two germline ends. Germline CDR1 is SGHNT and CDR2 is YYREEE (reference sequence). The CDR3 spans 16 residues. The CDR3 loop reads CASSSGGGRSAYTQYF. DNA of the CDR3: TGTGCCAGCAGCTCTGGAGGTGGCAGATCGGCATATACGCAGTATTTT.

The V call is TRBV7-9, the J call TRBJ2-3; 14 bases map to TRBD2. With V trimmed by 9 bases and J by 8 bases, 4 bases remained unmatched. This CDR3 is built from 13 residues. Germline lookup yields CDR1 SEHNR and CDR2 FQNEAQ (reference sequence). The CDR3 here is CASSGTSGSTQYF. The CDR3, as DNA: TGTGCCAGTTCAGGGACTAGCGGGAGTACGCAGTATTTT.

The V call is TRBV7-9, the J call TRBJ1-1; D is unclear. Germline values: CDR1 SEHNR, CDR2 FQNEAQ (reference sequence). The CDR3 runs to 15 residues. V lost 5 bases and J lost 1, with 14 bases in between. CDR3 sequence (DNA): TGTGCCAGCAGCGCCCGCGGTCCTGGGAACACTGAAGCTTTCTTT. The encoded protein is CASSARGPGNTEAFF.

The CDR3 loop is CASSPQTSGRSGEQFF. The CDR3, as DNA: TGTGCCAGTAGTCCTCAGACTAGCGGGAGGAGTGGTGAGCAGTTCTTC. This rearrangement joins TRBV19 to TRBJ2-1; TRBD2 matches at 13 bases. With V trimmed by 5 bases and J by 9 bases, 10 bases remained unmatched. This CDR3 has 16 amino acids. Looked up from germline, CDR1 is LNHDA and CDR2 is SQIVND (reference sequence).

This rearrangement joins TRBV6-5 to TRBJ1-3, with TRBD1 matching 7 bases. In germline, CDR1 is MNHEY, CDR2 SVGAGI. The V and J ends lost 5 bases and 7 bases, in that order; junction bases with no gene match: 2. The CDR3 is 12 residues long. The CDR3 region is CASSPQGNTIYF. Written as DNA, the CDR3 is TGTGCCAGCAGTCCACAGGGGAACACCATATATTTT.

This chain uses TRBV5-4 with TRBJ2-7; TRBD1 matches 8 bases. J lost 2 bases, V lost 4 bases, and 8 bases had no gene match. The germline V gene encodes CDR1 SGHNT and CDR2 YYREEE (reference sequence). The CDR3 sequence is 15 residues long. CDR3 region: CASSQGQEITYEQYF. CDR3 DNA: TGTGCCAGCAGCCAGGGACAGGAGATTACCTACGAGCAGTACTTC.

This sequence joins TRBV5-4 and TRBJ2-5, with 13 positions matching TRBD2. The CDR3 loop spans 15 amino acids. The germline gives CDR1 SGHNT, CDR2 YYREEE (reference sequence). J was trimmed by 4 bases and V by 0 bases; bases with no gene match: 0. The CDR3 bases are TGTGCCAGCAGCTTGGGACTAGCGGGGGGAGAGACCCAGTACTTC. It yields the protein CASSLGLAGGETQYF. Combining the CDR3 with reference TRBV5-4 and TRBJ2-5 gives the whole variable domain ETGVTQSPTHLIKTRGQQVTLRCSSQSGHNTVSWYQQALGQGPQFIFQYYREEENGRGNFPPRFSGLQFPNYSSELNVNALELDDSALYLCASSLGLAGGETQYFGPGTRLLVL.

The V and J genes are TRBV10-3 and TRBJ2-5, with 10 positions matching TRBD2. This CDR3 spans 14 amino acids. Germline CDR1 is ENHRY and CDR2 is SYGVKD. After removal of 6 bases from V and 5 bases from J, the junction contained 6 bases not matched to a gene. The CDR3 nucleotides are TGTGCCATCAGCACGGGGACTAGCGTTGAGACCCAGTACTTC. Its translation is CAISTGTSVETQYF.

CDR3 bases: TGCGCCAGCAGTCGGACAGGGGTTGGTGGCTACACCTTC. It codes for CASSRTGVGGYTF. This rearrangement joins TRBV4-1 to TRBJ1-2; 9 nucleotides align to TRBD1. V shed 6 bases, J shed 7 bases, and the junction held 6 bases outside the gene matches. The CDR3 has 13 amino acids. The germline gives CDR1 MGHRA, CDR2 YSYEKL.

The rearrangement joins TRBV15 to TRBJ1-3; D unresolved. CDR3 length: 18 amino acids. Trimming took 1 base from V and 0 from J, leaving 16 bases between them. Germline values: CDR1 LNHNV, CDR2 YYDKDF (reference sequence). This CDR3 reads CATSRGETFYSSGNTIYF. DNA for the CDR3: TGTGCCACCAGCAGAGGCGAAACTTTCTACAGCTCTGGAAACACCATATATTTT.

V is TRBV15 and J is TRBJ2-2; 8 bases line up with TRBD1. CDR3 size: 14 residues. The trim removed 6 bases at V and 1 base at J, leaving 1 base unmatched. Germline-derived CDR1 and CDR2 are LNHNV and YYDKDF (reference sequence). This chain's CDR3 is CATRTGENTGELFF. CDR3 nucleotide sequence: TGTGCCACCAGGACAGGGGAGAACACCGGGGAGCTGTTTTTT.

The rearrangement links TRBV3-1 (or the pseudogene TRBV3-2) to TRBJ2-7, with TRBD1 matching over 7 bases. CDR3 length equals 14 residues. The germline gives CDR1 LGHDT, CDR2 YNNKEL (reference sequence). J was trimmed by 5 bases and V by 1 base; bases with no gene match: 5. The CDR3 bases are TGTGCCAGCAGCCAAGGGGGGACAGCCAACGAGCAGTACTTC. This sequence encodes CASSQGGTANEQYF.

CDR3 DNA: TGTGCCAGCAGTTTCCAAGGGGACACACCGGCAGACGGCTACACCTTC. Amino acids: CASSFQGDTPADGYTF. The chain recombines TRBV27 with TRBJ1-2, with a possible D match to TRBD1 (6 bases). The CDR3 length is 16 residues. The germline V gene encodes CDR1 MNHEY and CDR2 SMNVEV (reference sequence). V gave up 3 bases and J gave up 8 bases, with 22 bases separating them.

This sequence joins TRBV2 and TRBJ2-7; 9 bases are shared with TRBD2. Germline-derived CDR1 and CDR2 are SNHLY and FYNNEI. Trimming took 1 base from V and 2 from J; bases not matched to a gene: 9. The CDR3 extends over 17 amino acids. CDR3 protein: CASSEDKSGGITYEQYF. The CDR3 DNA reads as TGTGCCAGCAGTGAAGACAAGAGCGGGGGGATTACCTACGAGCAGTACTTC.

This clone was counted a single time. Within the sample, other DNA sequences also encode this same CDR3. This chain joins TRBV7-2 and TRBJ2-5; 10 bases line up with TRBD2. The germline V gene has CDR1 SGHTA and CDR2 FQGNSA. The CDR3 has 13 amino acids. With 8 bases clipped from V and 3 bases from J, the junction kept 3 bases outside the gene matches. CDR3 sequence: CASSSGSKETQYF. CDR3 bases: TGTGCCAGCTCTAGCGGGAGTAAAGAGACCCAGTACTTC.

The chain combines TRBV3-1 (or the pseudogene TRBV3-2) with TRBJ1-1, with D possibly TRBD1 on 5 matching bases. V was cut by 1 base and J by 1 base, with 16 bases left in between. The germline V gene encodes CDR1 LGHDT and CDR2 YNNKEL (reference sequence). The CDR3 spans 17 residues. The CDR3 bases are TGTGCCAGCAGCCAAGCGGGGGGTAGACTTTGGAACACTGAAGCTTTCTTT. This sequence encodes CASSQAGGRLWNTEAFF.

The chain links TRBV27 to TRBJ2-1, with TRBD1 as a possible D gene (5 bases). Per the germline V gene, CDR1 is MNHEY and CDR2 is SMNVEV (reference sequence). The CDR3 has 16 residues. Trimming removed 7 bases at V and 4 bases at J, with 20 bases between. As DNA, the CDR3 is TGTGCCAGCATTCGACGACCAGGGTTGGGGTACAATGAGCAGTTCTTC. Protein sequence: CASIRRPGLGYNEQFF.

The genes are TRBV18 and TRBJ1-3; 8 bases are a match to TRBD1. V shed 5 bases, J shed 2 bases, and the junction held 8 bases outside the gene matches. The CDR3 consists of 16 residues. Germline-derived CDR1 and CDR2 are KGHSH and LQKENI. CDR3 loop: CASSSATGGTGNTIYF. The CDR3 DNA is TGTGCCAGCTCATCGGCTACAGGGGGTACTGGAAACACCATATATTTT.